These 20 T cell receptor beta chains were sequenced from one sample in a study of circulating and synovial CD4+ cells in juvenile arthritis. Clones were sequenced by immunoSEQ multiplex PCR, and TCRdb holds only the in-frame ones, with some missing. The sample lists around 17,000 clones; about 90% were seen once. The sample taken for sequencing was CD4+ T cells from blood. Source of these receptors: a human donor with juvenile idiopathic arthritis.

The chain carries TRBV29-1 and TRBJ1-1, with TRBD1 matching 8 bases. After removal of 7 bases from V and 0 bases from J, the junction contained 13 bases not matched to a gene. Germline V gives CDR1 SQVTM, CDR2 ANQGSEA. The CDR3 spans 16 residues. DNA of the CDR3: TGCAGCGCGGTCCCCGGGACAGGAAGCATGAACACTGAAGCTTTCTTT. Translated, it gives CSAVPGTGSMNTEAFF.

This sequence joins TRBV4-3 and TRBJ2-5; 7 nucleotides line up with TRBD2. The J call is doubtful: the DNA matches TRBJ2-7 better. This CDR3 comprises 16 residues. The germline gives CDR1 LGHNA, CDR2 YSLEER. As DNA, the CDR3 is TGCGCCAGCAGCCAAGCCTGGGAGGGAAGGTCCTACGAGCAGTACTTC. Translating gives CASSQAWEGRSYEQYF.

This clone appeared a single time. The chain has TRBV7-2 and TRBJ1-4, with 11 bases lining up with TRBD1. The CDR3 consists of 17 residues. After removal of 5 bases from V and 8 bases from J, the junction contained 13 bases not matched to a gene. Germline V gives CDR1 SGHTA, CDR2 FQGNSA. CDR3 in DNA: TGTGCCAGCAGCCTCGGACAGGGGGCTGGTGTCGGGGAAAAACTGTTTTTT. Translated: CASSLGQGAGVGEKLFF.

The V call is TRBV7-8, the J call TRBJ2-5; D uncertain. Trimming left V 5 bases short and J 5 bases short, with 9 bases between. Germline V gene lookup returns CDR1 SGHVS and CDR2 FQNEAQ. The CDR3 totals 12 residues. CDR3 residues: CASSPLRETQYF. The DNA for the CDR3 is TGTGCCAGCAGCCCACTGCGGGAGACCCAGTACTTC.

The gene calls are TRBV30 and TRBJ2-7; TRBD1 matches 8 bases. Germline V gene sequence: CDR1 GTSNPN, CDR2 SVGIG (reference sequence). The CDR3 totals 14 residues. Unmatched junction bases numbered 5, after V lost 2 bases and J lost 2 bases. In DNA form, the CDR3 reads TGTGCCTGGAGTCTACAGGGGGAGACCTACGAGCAGTACTTC. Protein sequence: CAWSLQGETYEQYF.

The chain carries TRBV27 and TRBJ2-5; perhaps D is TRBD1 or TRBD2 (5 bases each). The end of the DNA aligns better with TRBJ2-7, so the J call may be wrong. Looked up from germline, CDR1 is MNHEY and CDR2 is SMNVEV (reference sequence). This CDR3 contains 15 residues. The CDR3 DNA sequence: TGTGCCAGCAGTACTGACCCGTCTGGGGGCTACGAGCAGTACTTC. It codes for CASSTDPSGGYEQYF.

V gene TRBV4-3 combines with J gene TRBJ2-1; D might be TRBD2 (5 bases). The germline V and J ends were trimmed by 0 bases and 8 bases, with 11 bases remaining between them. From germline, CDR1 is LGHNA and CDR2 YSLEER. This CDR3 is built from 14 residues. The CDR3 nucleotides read TGCGCCAGCAGCCAAGATCCGGGGATTTATGAGCAGTTCTTC. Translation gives CASSQDPGIYEQFF.

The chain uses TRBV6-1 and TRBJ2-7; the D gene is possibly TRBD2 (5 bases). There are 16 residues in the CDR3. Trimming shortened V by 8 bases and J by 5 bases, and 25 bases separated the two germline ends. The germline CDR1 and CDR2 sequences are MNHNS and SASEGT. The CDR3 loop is CASGGPSTGNLDEQYF. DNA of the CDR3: TGTGCCAGCGGTGGCCCAAGCACCGGGAACTTGGACGAGCAGTACTTC.

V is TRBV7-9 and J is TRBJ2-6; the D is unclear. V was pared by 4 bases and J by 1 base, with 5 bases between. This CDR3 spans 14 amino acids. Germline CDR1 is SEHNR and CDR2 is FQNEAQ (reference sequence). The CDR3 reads CASSSRSGANVLTF. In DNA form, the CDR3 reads TGTGCCAGCAGCTCCAGGTCTGGGGCCAACGTCCTGACTTTC.

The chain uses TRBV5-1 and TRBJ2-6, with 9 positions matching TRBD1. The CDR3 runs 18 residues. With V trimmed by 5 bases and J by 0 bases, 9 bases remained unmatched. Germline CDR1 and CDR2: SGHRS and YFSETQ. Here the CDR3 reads CASRSRGQGTSGANVLTF. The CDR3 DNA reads TGCGCCAGCAGGAGCCGGGGACAGGGAACCTCTGGGGCCAACGTCCTGACTTTC.

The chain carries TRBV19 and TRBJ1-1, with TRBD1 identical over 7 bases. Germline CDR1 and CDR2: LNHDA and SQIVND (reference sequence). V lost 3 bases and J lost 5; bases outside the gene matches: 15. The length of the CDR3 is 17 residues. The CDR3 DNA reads TGTGCCAGTAGTATCCCGATCCGACGACAGGGTTCTACTGAAGCTTTCTTT. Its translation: CASSIPIRRQGSTEAFF.

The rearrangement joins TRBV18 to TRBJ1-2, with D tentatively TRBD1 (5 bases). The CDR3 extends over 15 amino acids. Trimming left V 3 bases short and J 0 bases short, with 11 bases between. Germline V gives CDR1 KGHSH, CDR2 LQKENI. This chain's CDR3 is CASSPANRPNYGYTF. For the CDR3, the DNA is TGTGCCAGCTCACCGGCAAACAGGCCTAACTATGGCTACACCTTC.

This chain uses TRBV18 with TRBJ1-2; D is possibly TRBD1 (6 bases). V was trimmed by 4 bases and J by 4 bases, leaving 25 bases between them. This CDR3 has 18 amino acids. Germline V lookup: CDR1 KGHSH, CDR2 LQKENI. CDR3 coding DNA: TGTGCCAGCTCACGCACCTTAGAGACAGGCGATTCCCCCTATGGCTACACCTTC. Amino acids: CASSRTLETGDSPYGYTF.

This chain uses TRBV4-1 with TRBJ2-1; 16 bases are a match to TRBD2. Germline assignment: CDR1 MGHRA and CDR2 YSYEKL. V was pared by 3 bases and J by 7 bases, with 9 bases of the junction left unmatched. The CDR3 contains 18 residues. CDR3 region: CASSQIDLGLAGGNEQFF. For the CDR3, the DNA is TGCGCCAGCAGCCAGATCGATTTGGGACTAGCGGGAGGGAATGAGCAGTTCTTC.

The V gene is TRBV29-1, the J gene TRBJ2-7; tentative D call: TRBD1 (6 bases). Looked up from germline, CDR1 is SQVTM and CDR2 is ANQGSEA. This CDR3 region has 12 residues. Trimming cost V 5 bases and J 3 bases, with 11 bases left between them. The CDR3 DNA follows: TGCAGCGTTCGTGGACAGTTCTACGAGCAGTACTTC. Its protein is CSVRGQFYEQYF.

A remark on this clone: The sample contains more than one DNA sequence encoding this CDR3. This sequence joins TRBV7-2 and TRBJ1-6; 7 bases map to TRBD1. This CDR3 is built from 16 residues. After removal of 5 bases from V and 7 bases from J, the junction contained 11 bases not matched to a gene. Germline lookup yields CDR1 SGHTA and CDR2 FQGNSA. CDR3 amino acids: CASSRATGSPNSPLHF. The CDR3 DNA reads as TGTGCCAGCAGCCGCGCGACAGGGAGTCCGAATTCACCCCTCCACTTT.

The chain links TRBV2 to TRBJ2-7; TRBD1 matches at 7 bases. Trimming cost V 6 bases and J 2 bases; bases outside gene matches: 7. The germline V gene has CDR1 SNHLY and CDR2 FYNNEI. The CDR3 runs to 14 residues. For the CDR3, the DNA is TGTGCCAGCAGCCGGGACAGAAAGGCCTACGAGCAGTACTTC. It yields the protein CASSRDRKAYEQYF. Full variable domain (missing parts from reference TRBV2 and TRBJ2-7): EPEVTQTPSHQVTQMGQEVILRCVPISNHLYFYWYRQILGQKVEFLVSFYNNEISEKSEIFDDQFSVERPDGSNFTLKIRSTKLEDSAMYFCASSRDRKAYEQYFGPGTRLTVT.

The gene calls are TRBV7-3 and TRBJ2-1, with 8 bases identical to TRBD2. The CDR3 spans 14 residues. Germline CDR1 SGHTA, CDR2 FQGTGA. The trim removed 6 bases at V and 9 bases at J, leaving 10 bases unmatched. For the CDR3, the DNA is TGTGCCAGCAGGTTCCCGGGACTAGTTGGTGAGCAGTTCTTC. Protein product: CASRFPGLVGEQFF.

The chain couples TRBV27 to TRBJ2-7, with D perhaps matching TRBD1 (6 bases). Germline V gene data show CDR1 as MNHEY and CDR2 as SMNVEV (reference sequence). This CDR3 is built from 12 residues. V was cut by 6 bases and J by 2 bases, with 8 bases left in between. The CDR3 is CASRGAAYEQYF. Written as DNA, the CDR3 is TGTGCCAGCAGGGGGGCCGCCTACGAGCAGTACTTC.

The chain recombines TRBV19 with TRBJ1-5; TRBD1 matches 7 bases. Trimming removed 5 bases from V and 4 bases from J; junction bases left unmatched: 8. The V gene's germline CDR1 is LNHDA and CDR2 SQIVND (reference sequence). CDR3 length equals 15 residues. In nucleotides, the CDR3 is TGTGCCAGTAGTCCGAAGACAGGGTGGAATCAGCCCCAGCATTTT. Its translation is CASSPKTGWNQPQHF.